The 29 T cell receptor beta chains below come from one sample, sequenced in a study of metastatic and nonmetastatic thyroid tumors. TCRdb re-called the PCR reads with MiXCR. The sample carries fewer than 40,000 clones, 35% recorded once. Patients underwent thyroid surgery, and none had received any treatment before it. Sequencing input: tumor tissue. The receptors originated from a female donor with papillary thyroid cancer or a benign thyroid nodule (not recorded which). Some clones in this sample may be carry-over from other donors' samples.

Details on this clone: At one boundary the junction diverges from the germline segment, which might be a read error. The chain joins TRBV12-3 or TRBV12-4 to TRBJ2-2; D gene uncertain. This CDR3 has 16 residues. The CDR3 here is CSSSYNTWANPGELFF. The CDR3 nucleotides read TGTTCCAGCAGTTACAATACCTGGGCTAACCCCGGGGAGCTGTTTTTT.

This clone was seen a handful of times. V usage is TRBV6-1 and J usage is TRBJ1-3; possible D gene TRBD1, 6 bases. The CDR3 loop spans 16 amino acids. V shed 3 bases and J shed 0 bases, with 12 bases lying between them. The V gene's germline CDR1 is MNHNS and CDR2 SASEGT. CDR3 residues: CASSEDGGVSGNTIYF. The CDR3 DNA is TGTGCCAGCAGTGAGGACGGGGGCGTCTCTGGAAACACCATATATTTT.

This chain links TRBV7-2 with TRBJ2-2; TRBD1 aligns across 7 bases. The CDR3 is made up of 15 amino acids. The junction had 7 bases not matched to a gene; V was cut back by 5 bases and J by 4 bases. Germline CDR1 is SGHTA and CDR2 is FQGNSA. CDR3: CASSNDRVVTGELFF. The CDR3 nucleotides are TGTGCCAGCAGCAACGACAGGGTGGTCACCGGGGAGCTGTTTTTT.

This clone appeared a few times. The CDR3 does not end in the conserved phenylalanine or tryptophan, so this is likely a read error. The chain joins TRBV12-3 or TRBV12-4 to TRBJ2-7; D not resolved. Between the trimmed V and J ends, which lost 6 bases and 3 bases, there was a span of 6 bases. The CDR3 length is 11 residues. The CDR3 region is CASSKYYEQYL. DNA for the CDR3: TGTGCCAGCAGCAAATACTACGAGCAGTACCTC.

This clone turned up a few times. At one boundary the junction diverges from the germline segment, which might be a read error. The chain employs TRBV6-5 and TRBJ1-6; tentatively, D is TRBD1 (6 bases). CDR3 size: 16 residues. CDR1 and CDR2 from the germline V gene are MNHEY and SVGAGI. This chain's CDR3 is CASIYAMTGVNSPLHF. The CDR3 DNA follows: TGTGCCAGCATTTACGCAATGACAGGAGTTAATTCACCCCTCCACTTT.

The rearrangement joins TRBV19 to TRBJ2-7; 12 bases match TRBD1. V gave up 2 bases and J gave up 6 bases; unmatched junction bases: 5. This CDR3 has 15 amino acids. Germline CDR1 and CDR2: LNHDA and SQIVND (reference sequence). The CDR3, as DNA: TGTGCCAGTAGTATATCGGGGACAGGGGGCTTCGAGCAGTACTTC. It codes for CASSISGTGGFEQYF.

V gene TRBV10-1 combines with J gene TRBJ2-7, with TRBD1 as a possible D gene (6 bases). CDR3 length equals 14 residues. Trimming left V 3 bases short and J 6 bases short, with 15 bases between. CDR1 and CDR2 from the germline V gene are WNHNN and SYGVQD (reference sequence). As DNA, the CDR3 is TGCGCCAGCAGTGATACAGGGTCTATTCGCGAGCAGTACTTC. It translates to CASSDTGSIREQYF.

V usage is TRBV7-9 and J usage is TRBJ2-3, with 7 bases identical to TRBD1. The CDR3 spans 14 residues. Germline assignment: CDR1 SEHNR and CDR2 FQNEAQ (reference sequence). V shed 4 bases, J shed 6 bases, and the junction held 7 bases outside the gene matches. CDR3 in amino acids: CASSSQTGWDTQYF. CDR3 nucleotide sequence: TGTGCCAGCAGCTCACAGACAGGGTGGGATACGCAGTATTTT.

This rearrangement joins TRBV24-1 to TRBJ2-2, with no clear D. CDR3 length equals 15 residues. The V end was cut by 8 bases, the J end by 2 bases, with 14 bases between. From germline, CDR1 is KGHDR and CDR2 SFDVKD. The CDR3 protein is CATTPGNLNTGELFF. Written as DNA, the CDR3 is TGTGCCACCACGCCTGGGAACCTTAACACCGGGGAGCTGTTTTTT.

This clone was detected only a few times. The chain has TRBV6-2 or TRBV6-3 and TRBJ2-6, with a possible D match to TRBD1 (6 bases). The CDR3 spans 16 residues. From germline, CDR1 is MNHEY and CDR2 SVGEGT. Trimming pared 2 bases from V and 4 bases from J, leaving 12 bases between. The CDR3 DNA reads as TGTGCCAGCAGTTACAGTTTCAGGGGAGGGGCCAACGTCCTGACTTTC. Residues: CASSYSFRGGANVLTF.

In nucleotides, the CDR3 is TGCAGTGCTAGCCTAAGGGGGTCTGATTCACCCCTCCACTTT. The encoded protein is CSASLRGSDSPLHF. This chain links TRBV20-1 with TRBJ1-6; maybe TRBD1 (6 bases). CDR1 and CDR2 from the germline V gene are DFQATT and SNEGSKA (reference sequence). V was clipped by 3 bases and J by 8 bases, with 14 bases between them. CDR3 size: 14 residues.

J is TRBJ2-1 and V is TRBV20-1, with 7 bases fitting TRBD1. V lost 4 bases and J lost 8; bases outside the gene matches: 5. CDR3 length: 12 residues. Germline CDR1 reads DFQATT; CDR2 reads SNEGSKA (reference sequence). The CDR3 DNA is TGCAGTGCTAACAAGGGGGCCTATGAGCAGTTCTTC. Encoded protein: CSANKGAYEQFF.

As concerns this clone: At one of its ends the junction is not consistent with the germline gene, which may arise from a read error. The chain carries TRBV13 and TRBJ1-1, with 11 bases that match TRBD1. Germline V gives CDR1 PRHDT, CDR2 FYEKMQ (reference sequence). The CDR3 length is 16 residues. CDR3 protein: CASSLGAGTGGTEAFF. CDR3 DNA sequence: TGTGCCAGCAGCCTAGGCGCCGGGACAGGGGGCACTGAAGCTTTCTTT.

This clone was detected only a few times. The chain uses TRBV28 and TRBJ2-3; 8 nucleotides line up with TRBD1. The CDR3 consists of 14 residues. CDR1 and CDR2 from the germline V gene are MDHEN and SYDVKM. J gave up 3 bases and V 7 bases, and 6 bases lay outside the gene matches. CDR3 in amino acids: CASTDRGRTDTQYF. For the CDR3, the DNA is TGTGCCAGCACCGACAGGGGAAGGACAGATACGCAGTATTTT.

The chain couples TRBV30 to TRBJ1-2, with no clear D. V lost 2 bases to trimming and J lost 7 bases, with 14 bases between them. Germline CDR1 GTSNPN, CDR2 SVGIG (reference sequence). This CDR3 is 13 amino acids long. DNA for the CDR3: TGTGCCTGGAGTCAGTTTGTCGGCGGTGGCTACACCTTC. This encodes CAWSQFVGGGYTF.

CDR3 region: CASSPRTESYGYTF. The CDR3, as DNA: TGTGCCAGCAGCCCCCGGACAGAATCTTATGGCTACACCTTC. This chain joins TRBV9 and TRBJ1-2; a possible D gene is TRBD1 (6 bases). V was pared by 4 bases and J by 5 bases, with 15 bases between. This CDR3 comprises 14 residues. Germline lookup yields CDR1 SGDLS and CDR2 YYNGEE.

The V call is TRBV20-1, the J call TRBJ1-1; no reliable D call. Trimming left V 3 bases short and J 4 bases short, with 9 bases between. The CDR3 is made up of 12 amino acids. Looked up from germline, CDR1 is DFQATT and CDR2 is SNEGSKA (reference sequence). CDR3 nucleotide sequence: TGCAGTGCTAGTTTGGGCGGCACTGAAGCTTTCTTT. It codes for CSASLGGTEAFF.

This clone has more than one count but fewer than ten. This sequence joins TRBV6-6 and TRBJ2-3; tentative D call: TRBD1 (6 bases). CDR3 length: 17 residues. CDR1 is MNHNY and CDR2 is SVGAGI in the germline V gene (reference sequence). The V end lost 0 bases, the J end lost 3 bases, and 16 bases lay between the germline ends. The CDR3 DNA sequence: TGTGCCAGCAGTTACTCGATGGACAGCGCAGGGACAGATACGCAGTATTTT. It is translated as CASSYSMDSAGTDTQYF.

The V call is TRBV11-3, the J call TRBJ1-1, with D hard to call. V was trimmed by 1 base and J by 4 bases, leaving 10 bases between them. Germline V gives CDR1 SGHNT, CDR2 YENEEA. This CDR3 is built from 14 residues. The CDR3 DNA reads TGTGCCAGCAGCTTAGGAGGGATTAGCACTGAAGCTTTCTTT. As protein: CASSLGGISTEAFF.

This clone has a handful of counts. The CDR3 DNA is TGTGCCAGCAGTTATCCGAACGAGCAGTACTTC. Amino acid sequence: CASSYPNEQYF. The V and J genes are TRBV6-2 or TRBV6-3 and TRBJ2-7; D gene uncertain. This CDR3 spans 11 amino acids. Germline values: CDR1 MNHEY, CDR2 SVGEGT. Trimming took off 3 bases at V and 5 bases at J, with 5 bases between the two ends.

The chain couples TRBV5-6 to TRBJ2-1; no clear D. The V gene lost 6 bases and the J gene lost 0 bases, with 1 base spanning the gap. Looked up from germline, CDR1 is SGHDT and CDR2 is YYEEEE. The CDR3 covers 11 residues. This chain's CDR3 is CASTSYNEQFF. The CDR3 coding sequence is TGTGCCAGCACCTCCTACAATGAGCAGTTCTTC.

The chain recombines TRBV5-1 with TRBJ1-1, with a possible D match to TRBD1 (5 bases). Germline values: CDR1 SGHRS, CDR2 YFSETQ. The V end lost 1 base, the J end lost 6 bases, and 7 bases lay between the germline ends. The CDR3 runs to 12 residues. CDR3 sequence: CASSLRGSEAFF. CDR3 coding DNA: TGCGCCAGCAGCTTGAGGGGCTCTGAAGCTTTCTTT.

V and J are TRBV5-1 and TRBJ1-2; D is possibly TRBD1 (6 bases). Trimming left V 4 bases short and J 7 bases short, with 17 bases between. Germline CDR1 SGHRS, CDR2 YFSETQ. The CDR3 length is 14 residues. This chain's CDR3 is CASSPPAGRGGYTF. The CDR3 DNA reads as TGCGCCAGCAGCCCCCCCGCTGGCAGGGGTGGCTACACCTTC.

This chain uses TRBV20-1 with TRBJ2-2; maybe TRBD1 (7 bases). Germline loops: CDR1 DFQATT, CDR2 SNEGSKA (reference sequence). Trimming removed 0 bases from V and 2 bases from J, with 10 bases in between. CDR3 length equals 15 residues. CDR3 sequence reads: CSAREGGGNTGELFF. The CDR3, as DNA: TGCAGTGCTAGAGAAGGAGGGGGCAACACCGGGGAGCTGTTTTTT.

The chain uses TRBV7-3 and TRBJ2-2; D not resolved. V dropped 6 bases and J dropped 6 bases, with 5 bases sitting between them. CDR3 length equals 11 residues. Germline V gene lookup returns CDR1 SGHTA and CDR2 FQGTGA. CDR3 nucleotides: TGTGCCAGCAGGGGATCCGGGGAGCTGTTTTTT. This sequence encodes CASRGSGELFF.

This clone was picked up a small number of times. The chain links TRBV6-1 to TRBJ2-1; 10 bases align to TRBD1. The trim removed 11 bases at V and 4 bases at J, leaving 5 bases unmatched. The CDR3 consists of 13 residues. Germline loops: CDR1 MNHNS, CDR2 SASEGT. CDR3 coding DNA: TGTGCCTCACGGGACAGGGGTTACAATGAGCAGTTCTTC. Protein product: CASRDRGYNEQFF.

The chain links TRBV28 to TRBJ1-6; no clear D gene. V lost 7 bases and J lost 6, with 7 bases in between. Germline V gives CDR1 MDHEN, CDR2 SYDVKM. There are 12 residues in the CDR3. This chain's CDR3 is CASTVTNSPLHF. DNA for the CDR3: TGTGCCAGCACTGTCACTAATTCACCCCTCCACTTT. Full variable domain (remainder filled in from reference TRBV28 and TRBJ1-6): DVKVTQSSRYLVKRTGEKVFLECVQDMDHENMFWYRQDPGLGLRLIYFSYDVKMKEKGDIPEGYSVSREKKERFSLILESASTNQTSMYLCASTVTNSPLHFGNGTRLTVT.

The V and J genes are TRBV4-1 and TRBJ1-4; D is undetermined. The CDR3 has 16 residues. The V gene's germline CDR1 is MGHRA and CDR2 YSYEKL. Between the trimmed V and J ends, which lost 4 bases and 0 bases, there was a span of 12 bases. The CDR3 here is CASSLLNSATNEKLFF. As DNA, the CDR3 is TGCGCCAGCAGCCTCCTGAACTCTGCAACTAATGAAAAACTGTTTTTT.

The table lists this clone with a few counts. This sequence joins TRBV12-3 or TRBV12-4 and TRBJ1-6; possible D gene TRBD1, 5 bases. The CDR3 totals 14 residues. The germline V and J ends were trimmed by 6 bases and 0 bases, with 6 bases remaining between them. CDR3 in DNA: TGTGCCAGCAGGGGGGGCTCCTATAATTCACCCCTCCACTTT. Protein: CASRGGSYNSPLHF.